A selection of T cell receptor beta chains follows, all from one sample in a study of blood T cell repertoires in COVID-19. The method was immunoSEQ multiplex PCR; TCRdb's version includes in-frame clones alone and lacks a portion of them. Among roughly 150,000 clones listed, 84% were seen once. The sample consisted of peripheral blood. The source is a man aged 70-80 years with active or convalescent COVID-19. The CDR3 runs from the conserved cysteine through the conserved F or W. A D gene is named only where the DNA matches it firmly. Only part of the rows carry a size: once, few, many, or a class if the clone is expanded.

J | V | D | size | CDR3 | DNA
TRBJ2-1 | TRBV30 | - | - | CAWSVFPGIVRKLDEQFF | TGTGCCTGGAGTGTCTTTCCGGGGATAGTCCGAAAATTGGATGAGCAGTTCTTC
TRBJ2-3 | TRBV28 | TRBD1 | - | CASSPLQGARGTDTQYF | TGTGCCAGCAGTCCCCTTCAGGGGGCGAGAGGCACAGATACGCAGTATTTT
TRBJ2-3 | TRBV15 | - | once | CATSTRLAVSTDTQYF | TGTGCCACCAGCACCCGACTGGCGGTGAGCACAGATACGCAGTATTTT
TRBJ2-4 | TRBV6-2/TRBV6-3 | - | - | CASSYSTVAKNIQYF | TGTGCCAGCAGTTACTCGACTGTGGCCAAAAACATTCAGTACTTC
TRBJ2-7 | TRBV5-1 | TRBD2 | - | CASSLPGLARSYEQYF | TGCGCCAGCAGTTTGCCGGGACTAGCGAGATCCTACGAGCAGTACTTC
TRBJ2-1 | TRBV7-8 | - | - | CASSRGTFEQFF | TGTGCCAGCAGCCGGGGCACCTTTGAGCAGTTCTTC
TRBJ2-2 | TRBV5-1 | TRBD2 | - | CASSLVAGDTGELFF | TGCGCCAGCAGCTTGGTAGCGGGAGACACCGGGGAGCTGTTTTTT
TRBJ1-4 | TRBV4-3 | - | once | CASSQDHTGLNEKLFF | TGCGCCAGCAGCCAAGATCACACAGGTCTTAATGAAAAACTGTTTTTT
TRBJ1-4 | TRBV19 | TRBD1 | - | CASSIRDRVGKLFF | TGTGCCAGTAGTATCCGGGACAGGGTGGGAAAACTGTTTTTT
TRBJ1-6 | TRBV6-2/TRBV6-3 | - | - | CASSPSGNSPLHF | TGTGCCAGCAGCCCCAGCGGTAATTCACCCCTCCACTTT
TRBJ2-6 | TRBV4-1 | TRBD1 | - | CASSQAPTGTGANVLTF | TGCGCCAGCAGCCAAGCCCCGACAGGGACCGGGGCCAACGTCCTGACTTTC
TRBJ2-3 | TRBV6-2/TRBV6-3 | - | few | CASSYSYLLAPTSTDTQYF | TGTGCCAGCAGTTACTCGTACCTCCTAGCGCCTACTAGCACAGATACGCAGTATTTT
TRBJ1-1 | TRBV4-1 | TRBD1 | - | CASSPVGRDRSTAEAFF | TGCGCCAGCAGCCCCGTGGGGAGGGACAGGTCAACGGCTGAAGCTTTCTTT
TRBJ2-5 | TRBV5-1 | - | - | CASSLINPSLETQYF | TGCGCCAGCAGCTTGATTAATCCCTCTCTAGAGACCCAGTACTTC
TRBJ2-3 | TRBV21-1 | - | - | CASSKPPPGTSGGGADTQYF | TGTGCCAGCAGCAAACCCCCTCCTGGGACTAGCGGGGGAGGCGCAGATACGCAGTATTTT
TRBJ1-6 | TRBV2 | - | - | CASRSFSSYNSPLHF | TGTGCCAGCAGGAGCTTTAGCTCCTATAATTCACCCCTCCACTTT
TRBJ1-2 | TRBV6-1 | - | - | CASSEAGLGQVYGYTF | TGTGCCAGCAGTGAAGCCGGTCTGGGACAAGTATATGGCTACACCTTC
TRBJ2-1 | TRBV5-5 | TRBD2 | once | CASTRTSGQSSYNEQFF | TGTGCCAGCACCCGGACTAGCGGCCAGAGCTCCTACAATGAGCAGTTCTTC
TRBJ2-5 | TRBV10-3 | TRBD2 | - | CAISRTSGETQYF | TGTGCCATCAGTAGGACTAGCGGGGAGACCCAGTACTTC
TRBJ1-4 | TRBV5-1 | - | - | CASQAHTLGEKLFF | TGCGCCAGTCAGGCGCACACCCTGGGTGAAAAACTGTTTTTT